A selection of T cell receptor beta chains follows, all from one sample in a study of blood T cell repertoires in COVID-19. The assay was immunoSEQ multiplex PCR, and TCRdb's table has in-frame clones only and misses some. Here the sample spans about 340,000 clones, around 83% being singletons. Source material: peripheral blood. The receptors come from a young man with active or convalescent COVID-19. CDR3s include the opening cysteine and the closing phenylalanine or tryptophan. Fields, in order: CDR3 DNA, CDR3 protein, clone size, J gene, D gene, V gene. A D gene is named only where the DNA matches it firmly. Clone size is not always given. Where it is, it says once, few, many or a class for expanded clones.

TGTGCCACCGGGGTGGGGACAGGGTTTCCTCAGCCCCAGCATTTT,CATGVGTGFPQPQHF,-,TRBJ1-5,TRBD1,TRBV6-5
TGTGCCAGCAGCCCCGGTGATCGAGCGGGGGTCGGGGAGACCCAGTACTTC,CASSPGDRAGVGETQYF,-,TRBJ2-5,TRBD2,TRBV5-4
TGCGCCAGCAGCCAAGGAATCAACAGGGGCCAAGAGACCCAGTACTTC,CASSQGINRGQETQYF,-,TRBJ2-5,TRBD1,TRBV4-3
TGTGCCAGCGGGACTAGCGGGGGGGCCCCCACAGATACGCAGTATTTT,CASGTSGGAPTDTQYF,-,TRBJ2-3,TRBD2,TRBV5-4
TGTGCCAGCAGGACAGGGCACTATGGCTACACCTTC,CASRTGHYGYTF,once,TRBJ1-2,TRBD1,TRBV2
TGTGCCAGCAGCCAGGGGGGGATTGAAGCTTTCTTT,CASSQGGIEAFF,-,TRBJ1-1,-,TRBV4-2
TGTGCCACCAGCAGTCAGGTTGAAGAGACCCAGTACTTC,CATSSQVEETQYF,-,TRBJ2-5,-,TRBV15
TGTGCCAGCAGCTTAGATTTGGGACTAGCGGGATCCTACGAGCAGTACTTC,CASSLDLGLAGSYEQYF,few,TRBJ2-7,TRBD2,TRBV7-9
TGTGCCAGCAGCCAACAGGGTGCCATTCAGTACTTC,CASSQQGAIQYF,-,TRBJ2-4,-,TRBV7-9
TGTGCTAGTGGTTTCACGACTAGCGGGGGGATTCGAAAAAGCACAGATACGCAGTATTTT,CASGFTTSGGIRKSTDTQYF,-,TRBJ2-3,TRBD2,TRBV12-5
TGTGCCAGCAGCGCCACGGAGGGGTCGAGCACAGATACGCAGTATTTT,CASSATEGSSTDTQYF,-,TRBJ2-3,-,TRBV5-5
TGTGCCAGCAGCCGCACTACTTACCACGAGCAGTACTTC,CASSRTTYHEQYF,-,TRBJ2-7,-,TRBV7-2
TGTGCCAGCAGTGAAGGCCAGGAGGACTCTGGAAACACCATATATTTT,CASSEGQEDSGNTIYF,-,TRBJ1-3,-,TRBV6-1
TGTGCCAGCGGACGGGCCGGGGGTAACACCGGGGAGCTGTTTTTT,CASGRAGGNTGELFF,-,TRBJ2-2,-,TRBV11-3
TGTGCCAGCAGCCAAGGCCCAGCAGGGCCTCCCCCTAGAACCTACGAGCAGTACTTC,CASSQGPAGPPPRTYEQYF,-,TRBJ2-7,-,TRBV14
TGTGCCAGCAGCTTAGCGCGGGTGGGGGGAAGCTCTGGAAACACCATATATTTT,CASSLARVGGSSGNTIYF,-,TRBJ1-3,-,TRBV7-2
TGTGCCAGCAGTGAAGGGGGACAGGGTAGTAGCTATGGCTACACCTTC,CASSEGGQGSSYGYTF,-,TRBJ1-2,TRBD1,TRBV2
TGCGCCAGCAGCCAAGGGTGGGGACTAACTTACAATGAGCAGTTCTTC,CASSQGWGLTYNEQFF,-,TRBJ2-1,TRBD2,TRBV4-3
TGTGCCAGTGGGGACAGGGGCGCTTCGGGGCAGTACTTC,CASGDRGASGQYF,-,TRBJ2-7,TRBD1,TRBV19
TGTGCCAGCAGCCAAGTCACGAGCAATGAGCAGTTCTTC,CASSQVTSNEQFF,-,TRBJ2-1,-,TRBV3-1/TRBV3-2
TGCGCCAGCAGCTCCCTAGGAGCGGGAACTGGAGAGCAGTACTTC,CASSSLGAGTGEQYF,-,TRBJ2-7,TRBD2,TRBV5-1
TGTGCCAGCAGCGGTAGCGGGGGACCCGATACGCAGTATTTT,CASSGSGGPDTQYF,-,TRBJ2-3,TRBD2,TRBV9
TGTGCCAGCAGCCGTCCTGGGGGGTATGGGCCCGGGGAGCTGTTTTTT,CASSRPGGYGPGELFF,-,TRBJ2-2,-,TRBV7-3
TGTGCCATCAGCGGCAGGGGTGGCGACACTGAAGCTTTCTTT,CAISGRGGDTEAFF,-,TRBJ1-1,-,TRBV10-3
TGTGCCAGCAGTTTTGGGCGGGGGCAATTAGACAACTATGGCTACACCTTC,CASSFGRGQLDNYGYTF,few,TRBJ1-2,-,TRBV27
TGTGCCAGCAGCTTAGGTAGGCGGGGGAAGCAAGAGACCCAGTACTTC,CASSLGRRGKQETQYF,-,TRBJ2-5,TRBD2,TRBV7-2
TGTGCCAGCAGCCCAGGGCGGGAGGGAGTAGAGACCCAGTACTTC,CASSPGREGVETQYF,-,TRBJ2-5,TRBD2,TRBV7-7
TGTGCCAGCAGCGTAACCGGGACAGGGGCACGCTACGAGCAGTACTTC,CASSVTGTGARYEQYF,-,TRBJ2-7,TRBD1,TRBV9
TGTGCCTGGAGTGTACGTAGAGGACAGGGCCCTGAAAAACTGTTTTTT,CAWSVRRGQGPEKLFF,-,TRBJ1-4,TRBD1,TRBV30
TGTGCCAGCAGCTCCGAGGGAAACACTGAAGCTTTCTTT,CASSSEGNTEAFF,once,TRBJ1-1,-,TRBV7-3
TGTGCCAGCAGTCCCGCCGGTATTGAGGGCACAGATACGCAGTATTTT,CASSPAGIEGTDTQYF,once,TRBJ2-3,-,TRBV28
TGTGCCAGCAGCCAAGAGCCAGGGCAAGACACTGAAGCTTTCTTT,CASSQEPGQDTEAFF,-,TRBJ1-1,-,TRBV4-2